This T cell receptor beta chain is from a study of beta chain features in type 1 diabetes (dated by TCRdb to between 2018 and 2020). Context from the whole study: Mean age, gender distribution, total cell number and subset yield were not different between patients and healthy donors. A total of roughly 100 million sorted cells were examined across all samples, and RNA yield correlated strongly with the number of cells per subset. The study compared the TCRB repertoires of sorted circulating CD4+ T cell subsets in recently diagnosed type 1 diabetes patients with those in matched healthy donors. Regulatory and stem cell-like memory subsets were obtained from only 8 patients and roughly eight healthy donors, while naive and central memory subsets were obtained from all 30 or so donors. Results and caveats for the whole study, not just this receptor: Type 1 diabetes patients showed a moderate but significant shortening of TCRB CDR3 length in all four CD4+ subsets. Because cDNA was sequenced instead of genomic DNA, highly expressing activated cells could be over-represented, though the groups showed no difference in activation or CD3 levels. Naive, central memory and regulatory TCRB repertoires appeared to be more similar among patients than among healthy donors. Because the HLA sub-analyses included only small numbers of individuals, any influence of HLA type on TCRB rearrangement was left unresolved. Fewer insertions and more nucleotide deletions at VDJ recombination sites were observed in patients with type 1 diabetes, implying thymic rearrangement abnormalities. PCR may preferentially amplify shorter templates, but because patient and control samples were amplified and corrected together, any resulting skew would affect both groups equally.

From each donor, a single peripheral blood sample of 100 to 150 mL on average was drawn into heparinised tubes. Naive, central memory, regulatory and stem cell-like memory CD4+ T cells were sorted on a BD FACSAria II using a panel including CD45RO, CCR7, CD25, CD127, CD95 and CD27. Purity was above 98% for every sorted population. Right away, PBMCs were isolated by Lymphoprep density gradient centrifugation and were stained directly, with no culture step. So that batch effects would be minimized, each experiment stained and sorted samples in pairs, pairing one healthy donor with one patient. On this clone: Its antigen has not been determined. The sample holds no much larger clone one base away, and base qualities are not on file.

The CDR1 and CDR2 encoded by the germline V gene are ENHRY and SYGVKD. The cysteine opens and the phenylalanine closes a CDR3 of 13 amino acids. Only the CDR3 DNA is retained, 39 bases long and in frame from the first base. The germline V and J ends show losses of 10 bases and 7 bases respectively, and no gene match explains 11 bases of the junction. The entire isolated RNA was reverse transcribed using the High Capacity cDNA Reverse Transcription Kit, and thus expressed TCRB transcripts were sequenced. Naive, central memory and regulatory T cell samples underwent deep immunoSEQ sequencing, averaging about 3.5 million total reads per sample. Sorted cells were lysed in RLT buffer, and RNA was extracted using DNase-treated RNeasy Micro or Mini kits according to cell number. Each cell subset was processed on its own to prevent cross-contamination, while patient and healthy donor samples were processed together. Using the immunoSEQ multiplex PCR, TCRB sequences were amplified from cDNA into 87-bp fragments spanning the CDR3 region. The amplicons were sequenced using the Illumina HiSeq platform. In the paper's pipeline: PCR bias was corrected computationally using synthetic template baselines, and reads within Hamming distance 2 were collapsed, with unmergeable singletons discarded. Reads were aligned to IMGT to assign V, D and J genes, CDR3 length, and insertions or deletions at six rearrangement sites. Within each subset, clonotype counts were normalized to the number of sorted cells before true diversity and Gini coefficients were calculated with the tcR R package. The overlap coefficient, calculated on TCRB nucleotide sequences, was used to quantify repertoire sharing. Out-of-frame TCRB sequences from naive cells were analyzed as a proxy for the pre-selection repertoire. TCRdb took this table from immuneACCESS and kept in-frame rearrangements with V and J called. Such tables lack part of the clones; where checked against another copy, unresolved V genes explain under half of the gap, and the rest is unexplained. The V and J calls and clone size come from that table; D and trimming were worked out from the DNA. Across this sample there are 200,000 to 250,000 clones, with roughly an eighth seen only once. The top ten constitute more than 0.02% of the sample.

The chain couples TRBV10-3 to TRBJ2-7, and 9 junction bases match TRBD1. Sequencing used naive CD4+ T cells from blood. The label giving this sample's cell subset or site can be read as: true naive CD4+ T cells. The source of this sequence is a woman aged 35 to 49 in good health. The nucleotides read TGTGCCACCGCCGGGACAGGGATGAGAGAGCAGTACTTC. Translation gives CATAGTGMREQYF.